This TCR beta chain was recovered during a study of shared clonotypes between healthy human individuals. Background on the study: Researchers assigned three CD4 naive, three CD4 memory, two CD8 naive and one CD8 memory plate to each donor.

Researchers ran the assay at a deep level. Generated by immunoSEQ multiplex PCR, the TCRdb table keeps only in-frame clones and is missing some. The sample carries 2 million or so clones, around 96% recorded once. Naive CD8 cells were CD45RO-negative, positively selected for CCR7, excluding terminally differentiated effector memory CD45RA+ cells. Germline CDR1 and CDR2: MGHDK and SYGVNS. The CDR3 loop spans 13 amino acids. The sequence was obtained from a man aged 18-30 years in good health. The sample comprised naive CD8+ T cells sorted from blood. V is TRBV25-1 and J is TRBJ2-7; D perhaps matches TRBD1 (6 bases). CDR3 sequence reads: CGHSDRNSYEQYF. CDR3 sequence (DNA): TGTGGCCACTCAGACAGGAACTCCTACGAGCAGTACTTC.